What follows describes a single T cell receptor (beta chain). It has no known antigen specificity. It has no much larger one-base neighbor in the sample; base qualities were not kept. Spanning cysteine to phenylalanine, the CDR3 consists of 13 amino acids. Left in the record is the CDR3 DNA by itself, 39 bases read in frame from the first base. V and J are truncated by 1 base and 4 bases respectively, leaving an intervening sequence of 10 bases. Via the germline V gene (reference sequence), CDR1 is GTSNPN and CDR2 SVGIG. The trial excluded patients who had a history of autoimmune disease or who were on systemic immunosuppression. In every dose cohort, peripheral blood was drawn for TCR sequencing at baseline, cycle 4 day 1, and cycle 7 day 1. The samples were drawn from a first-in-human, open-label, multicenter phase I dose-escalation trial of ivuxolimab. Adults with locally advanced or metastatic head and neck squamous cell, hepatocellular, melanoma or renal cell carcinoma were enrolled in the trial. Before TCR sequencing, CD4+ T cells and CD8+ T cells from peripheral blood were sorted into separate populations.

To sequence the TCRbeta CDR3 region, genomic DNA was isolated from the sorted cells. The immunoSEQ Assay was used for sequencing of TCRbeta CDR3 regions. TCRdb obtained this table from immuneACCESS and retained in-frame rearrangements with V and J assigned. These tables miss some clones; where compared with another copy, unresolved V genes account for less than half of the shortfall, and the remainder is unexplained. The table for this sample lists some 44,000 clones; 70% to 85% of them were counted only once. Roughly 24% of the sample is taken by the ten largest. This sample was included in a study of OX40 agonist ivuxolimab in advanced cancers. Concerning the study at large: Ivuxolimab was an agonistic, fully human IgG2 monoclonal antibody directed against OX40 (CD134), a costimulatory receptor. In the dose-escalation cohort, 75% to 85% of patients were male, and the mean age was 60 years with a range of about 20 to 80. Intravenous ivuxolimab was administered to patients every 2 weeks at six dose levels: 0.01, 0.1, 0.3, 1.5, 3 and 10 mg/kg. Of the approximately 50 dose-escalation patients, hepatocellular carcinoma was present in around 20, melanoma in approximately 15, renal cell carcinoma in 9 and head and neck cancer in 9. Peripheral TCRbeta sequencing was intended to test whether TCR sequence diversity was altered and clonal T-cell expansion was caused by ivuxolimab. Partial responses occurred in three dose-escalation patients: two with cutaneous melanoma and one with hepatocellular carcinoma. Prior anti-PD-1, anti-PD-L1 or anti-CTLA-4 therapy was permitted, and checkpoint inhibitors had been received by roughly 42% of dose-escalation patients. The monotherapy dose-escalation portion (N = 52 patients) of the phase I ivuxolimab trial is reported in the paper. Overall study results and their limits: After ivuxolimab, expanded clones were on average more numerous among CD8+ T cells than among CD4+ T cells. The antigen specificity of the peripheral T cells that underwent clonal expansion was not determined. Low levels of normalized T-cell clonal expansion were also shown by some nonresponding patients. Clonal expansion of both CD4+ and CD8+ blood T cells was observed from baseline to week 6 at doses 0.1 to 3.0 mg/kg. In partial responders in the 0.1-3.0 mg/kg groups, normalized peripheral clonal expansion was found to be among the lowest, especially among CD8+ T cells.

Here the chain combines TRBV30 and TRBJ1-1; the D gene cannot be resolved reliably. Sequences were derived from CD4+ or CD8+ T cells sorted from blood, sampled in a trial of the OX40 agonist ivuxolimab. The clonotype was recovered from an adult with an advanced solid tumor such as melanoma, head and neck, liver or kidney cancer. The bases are TGTGCCTGGAGTGAGGGTGGGATCACTGAAGCTTTCTTT. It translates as CAWSEGGITEAFF.